The sequence of this T cell receptor beta chain was determined in a study of T cell repertoires in ileal Crohn's disease. V gave up 6 bases and J gave up 2 bases; unmatched junction bases: 5. The CDR3 sequence is 15 residues long. From germline, CDR1 is LGHNA and CDR2 YSLEER. Time point of the sample: neoterminal ileum biopsy at postoperative endoscopy, about 6 months after surgery. The protocol was immunoSEQ multiplex PCR, while the TCRdb copy is restricted to in-frame clones and leaves out a portion. The sample holds some 9,100 clones; roughly 80% are singletons and the top ten take around 20%. Specimen: ileal tissue. V and J are TRBV4-3 and TRBJ1-5, with 9 bases lining up with TRBD1. This sequence was found in an adult with Crohn's disease. CDR3 DNA sequence: TGCGCCAGCAGTCCGGACAGGGGAGGCAATCAGCCCCAGCATTTT. This sequence encodes CASSPDRGGNQPQHF.